The 15 T cell receptor beta chains presented below share a single source sample, sequenced in a study of blood T cell repertoires in COVID-19. The repertoire was sequenced with immunoSEQ multiplex PCR; TCRdb's copy has only in-frame clones and lacks some. The repertoire holds nearly 350,000 clones, with more than 70% as singletons. The material sequenced was peripheral blood. These receptors came from a man aged 25-40 years with active or convalescent COVID-19.

The J gene is TRBJ2-7, the V gene TRBV20-1, with D tentatively TRBD2 (5 bases). This CDR3 comprises 13 residues. Per germline, CDR1 DFQATT and CDR2 SNEGSKA (reference sequence). Trimming left V 3 bases short and J 3 bases short, with 12 bases between. CDR3 in DNA: TGCAGTGCTAGTAGCCCTAGCAGCTACGAGCAGTACTTC. Its translation is CSASSPSSYEQYF.

The rearrangement joins TRBV5-3 to TRBJ2-7; TRBD2 aligns across 7 bases. TRBV5-3 is flagged as an ORF with uncertain function. The CDR3 runs to 14 residues. V gave up 3 bases and J gave up 3 bases; unmatched junction bases: 6. CDR3 protein: CARSCRLALYEQYF. The CDR3 bases are TGTGCCAGAAGCTGCCGACTAGCTCTCTACGAGCAGTACTTC.

This chain uses TRBV9 with TRBJ2-3, with TRBD2 identical over 15 bases. The ends lost 2 bases at V and 1 base at J; junction bases unmatched: 17. This CDR3 is built from 22 residues. CDR1 and CDR2 from the germline V gene are SGDLS and YYNGEE. For the CDR3, the DNA is TGTGCCAGCAGCGTCTCCACTCCTAGGGGACTAGCGGGGGGATTGGGCACAGATACGCAGTATTTT. The encoded protein is CASSVSTPRGLAGGLGTDTQYF.

This clone has a handful of counts. The genes are TRBV24-1 and TRBJ1-5; 10 bases align to TRBD1. V lost 10 bases, J lost 3 bases, and 5 bases stayed unmatched. Germline V gene sequence: CDR1 KGHDR, CDR2 SFDVKD. CDR3 length: 14 residues. In DNA, the CDR3 is TGTGCCACTGCGACAGGGGGCCACAATCAGCCCCAGCATTTT. Translation gives CATATGGHNQPQHF.

This chain uses TRBV5-1 with TRBJ1-2; TRBD1 agrees at 9 bases. Per germline, CDR1 SGHRS and CDR2 YFSETQ. The CDR3 spans 17 residues. With 4 bases clipped from V and 3 bases from J, the junction kept 13 bases outside the gene matches. CDR3 nucleotide sequence: TGCGCCAGCAGCCCCCGCCGCGGACAGGGGTCTGACTATGGCTACACCTTC. Its protein is CASSPRRGQGSDYGYTF.

This clone was seen a few times. The chain recombines TRBV30 with TRBJ2-7; the D gene is possibly TRBD2 (6 bases). Germline CDR1 is GTSNPN and CDR2 is SVGIG (reference sequence). The CDR3 covers 15 residues. The germline V and J ends were trimmed by 1 base and 6 bases, with 19 bases remaining between them. CDR3 loop: CAWSAMDGGIVEQYF. The CDR3 nucleotides are TGTGCCTGGAGTGCTATGGACGGGGGAATTGTCGAGCAGTACTTC.

J is TRBJ1-2 and V is TRBV19; D possibly corresponds to TRBD1 (5 bases). V was clipped by 4 bases and J by 0 bases, with 9 bases between them. The CDR3 is 14 amino acids. CDR1 and CDR2 from the germline V gene are LNHDA and SQIVND (reference sequence). The CDR3 bases are TGTGCCAGTAGTACGACAGCCTCTAACTATGGCTACACCTTC. Its translation is CASSTTASNYGYTF.

The chain recombines TRBV5-1 with TRBJ1-4, with TRBD1 matching 8 bases. CDR3 length: 16 amino acids. V lost 3 bases, J lost 2 bases, and 6 bases stayed unmatched. Per germline, CDR1 SGHRS and CDR2 YFSETQ. DNA for the CDR3: TGCGCCAGCAGCTCAGGGGGCGCGGTGACTAATGAAAAACTGTTTTTT. Its protein product is CASSSGGAVTNEKLFF.

The chain carries TRBV12-3 or TRBV12-4 and TRBJ2-1, with D uncertain. V lost 2 bases, J lost 11 bases, and 7 bases lay in between. This CDR3 has 11 amino acids. CDR3 coding DNA: TGTGCCAGCAGTTTATTGGAGAAGCAGTTCTTC. This encodes CASSLLEKQFF.

The V call is TRBV6-5, the J call TRBJ1-6; TRBD1 matches 9 bases. This CDR3 has 14 amino acids. CDR1 is MNHEY, CDR2 SVGAGI, per germline. Germline trimming cut 5 bases from V and 9 bases from J; bases unmatched to any gene: 5. The CDR3 nucleotides read TGTGCCAGCAGTCGGGACAGGGAGGGTTCACCCCTCCACTTT. Translating gives CASSRDREGSPLHF.

The chain links TRBV24-1 to TRBJ1-5; tentatively, D is TRBD1 (5 bases). The CDR3 runs 14 residues. Germline loops: CDR1 KGHDR, CDR2 SFDVKD. Trimming removed 7 bases at V and 7 bases at J, with 16 bases between. CDR3 sequence: CATSPAGVLQPQHF. For the CDR3, the DNA is TGTGCCACCAGCCCAGCGGGGGTATTACAGCCCCAGCATTTT.

The V gene is TRBV27, the J gene TRBJ1-6, with 8 nucleotides matching TRBD1. Germline V lookup: CDR1 MNHEY, CDR2 SMNVEV (reference sequence). The CDR3 covers 14 residues. J was trimmed by 7 bases and V by 5 bases; bases with no gene match: 4. The DNA for the CDR3 is TGTGCCAGCAGTGAGGACAGGGAGAATTCACCCCTCCACTTT. As protein: CASSEDRENSPLHF.

V gene TRBV10-3 combines with J gene TRBJ1-3, with a possible D match to TRBD1 (6 bases). The CDR3 contains 16 residues. Germline V gene lookup returns CDR1 ENHRY and CDR2 SYGVKD. Trimming stripped 4 bases from V and 0 bases from J, with 13 bases between. Written as DNA, the CDR3 is TGTGCCATCAGTGGTTCAGGGGTGAGCTCTGGAAACACCATATATTTT. It yields the protein CAISGSGVSSGNTIYF.

V and J are TRBV20-1 and TRBJ2-1, with 7 bases that match TRBD1. Trimming took 3 bases from V and 3 from J; bases not matched to a gene: 14. The CDR3 runs 17 residues. The germline V gene encodes CDR1 DFQATT and CDR2 SNEGSKA (reference sequence). The CDR3 reads CSASKLLDRVFYNEQFF. The CDR3 nucleotides are TGCAGTGCTAGTAAACTCCTCGACAGGGTATTCTACAATGAGCAGTTCTTC.

The CDR3 is CAWSPQVWAYEQYF. The CDR3 region has the DNA TGTGCCTGGAGCCCCCAGGTCTGGGCCTACGAGCAGTACTTC. V gene TRBV30 combines with J gene TRBJ2-7, with D uncertain. Germline V gene lookup returns CDR1 GTSNPN and CDR2 SVGIG (reference sequence). The CDR3 runs 14 residues. Deletions cut 3 bases from V and 2 bases from J, with 14 bases between. Full variable domain (missing parts from reference TRBV30 and TRBJ2-7): SQTIHQWPATLVQPVGSPLSLECTVEGTSNPNLYWYRQAAGRGLQLLFYSVGIGQISSEVPQNLSASRPQDRQFILSSKKLLLSDSGFYLCAWSPQVWAYEQYFGPGTRLTVT.